The sequence of this T cell receptor (beta chain) was determined in a study of OX40 agonist ivuxolimab in advanced cancers. Background on the study: Prior anti-PD-1, anti-PD-L1 or anti-CTLA-4 therapy was allowed; 30% to 40% had some.

Individuals having autoimmune disease history or systemic immunosuppression were not enrolled. Here immunoSEQ multiplex PCR was the method, and the copy in TCRdb shows in-frame clones only, minus some. The data hold some 69,000 clones, with almost 90% observed a single time. The CDR3 length is 11 residues. Germline V lookup: CDR1 MDHEN, CDR2 SYDVKM. Trimming cost V 7 bases and J 2 bases, with 6 bases left between them. V and J are TRBV28 and TRBJ2-7; no reliable D call. This sequence originates from an adult with an advanced solid tumor such as melanoma, head and neck, liver or kidney cancer. The specimen comprised CD4+ or CD8+ T cells sorted from blood, sampled in a trial of the OX40 agonist ivuxolimab. The DNA of the CDR3 is TGTGCCAGCACGGGCCCCTACGAGCAGTACTTC. This translates into CASTGPYEQYF. The variable domain in full, with the rest retrieved from reference TRBV28 and TRBJ2-7, is DVKVTQSSRYLVKRTGEKVFLECVQDMDHENMFWYRQDPGLGLRLIYFSYDVKMKEKGDIPEGYSVSREKKERFSLILESASTNQTSMYLCASTGPYEQYFGPGTRLTVT.